The 5 T cell receptor beta chains reported below all come from one sample, sequenced in a study of cytomegalovirus exposure and HLA in healthy donors. The PCR had 60 Vbeta and 13 Jbeta primers. Some clones are missing from TCRdb's copy, which holds only in-frame ones; the method was immunoSEQ multiplex PCR. The sample comprises 180,000 or so clones, nearly 80% of which are singletons, and around an eighth rests with the top ten. Specimen: PBMCs. The receptors were gathered from a man aged 50 to 60 in good health and CMV-seropositive.

The rearrangement links TRBV9 to TRBJ1-1; 12 bases fit TRBD1. The V gene's germline CDR1 is SGDLS and CDR2 YYNGEE. Germline trimming cut 4 bases from V and 4 bases from J; bases unmatched to any gene: 11. This CDR3 is 17 amino acids long. CDR3: CASSTPGQGAQGTEAFF. In DNA, the CDR3 is TGTGCCAGCAGCACCCCGGGACAGGGGGCGCAGGGCACTGAAGCTTTCTTT. The variable domain in full, completed from reference TRBV9 and TRBJ1-1, reads DSGVTQTPKHLITATGQRVTLRCSPRSGDLSVYWYQQSLDQGLQFLIQYYNGEERAKGNILERFSAQQFPDLHSELNLSSLELGDSALYFCASSTPGQGAQGTEAFFGQGTRLTVV.

This chain joins TRBV2 and TRBJ2-5; weak D call: TRBD1 (5 bases). V lost 4 bases and J lost 2, with 8 bases in between. The CDR3 totals 13 residues. Germline-derived CDR1 and CDR2 are SNHLY and FYNNEI. Here the CDR3 reads CASSAGRQETQYF. The CDR3 region has the DNA TGTGCCAGCAGTGCAGGGCGGCAAGAGACCCAGTACTTC.

The gene calls are TRBV6-1 and TRBJ2-3; 7 nucleotides match TRBD1. The germline CDR1 and CDR2 sequences are MNHNS and SASEGT. This CDR3 contains 15 residues. V lost 5 bases, J lost 4 bases, and 9 bases stayed unmatched. CDR3 amino acids: CASSFRGRDADTQYF. The CDR3 nucleotides are TGTGCCAGCAGTTTTAGGGGGCGTGATGCAGATACGCAGTATTTT.

This sequence joins TRBV6-6 and TRBJ2-5; 8 nucleotides line up with TRBD2. CDR1 MNHNY and CDR2 SVGAGI come from the germline V gene (reference sequence). The J segment lost 7 bases and the V segment lost 6 bases, leaving 13 bases of the junction unmatched. The CDR3 length is 15 residues. The CDR3 is CASSLLAATPRTQYF. The CDR3 DNA reads TGTGCCAGCAGCCTACTAGCGGCGACTCCTAGGACCCAGTACTTC.

This clone was recorded only once. The chain carries TRBV5-6 and TRBJ2-7, with 7 bases that match TRBD2. V was clipped by 0 bases and J by 6 bases; unmatched bases: 6. This CDR3 is 14 amino acids long. CDR1 and CDR2 from the germline V gene are SGHDT and YYEEEE. The CDR3 DNA is TGTGCCAGCAGCTTGGGGACTAGTCGGCCCGAGCAGTACGTC. It codes for CASSLGTSRPEQYV.